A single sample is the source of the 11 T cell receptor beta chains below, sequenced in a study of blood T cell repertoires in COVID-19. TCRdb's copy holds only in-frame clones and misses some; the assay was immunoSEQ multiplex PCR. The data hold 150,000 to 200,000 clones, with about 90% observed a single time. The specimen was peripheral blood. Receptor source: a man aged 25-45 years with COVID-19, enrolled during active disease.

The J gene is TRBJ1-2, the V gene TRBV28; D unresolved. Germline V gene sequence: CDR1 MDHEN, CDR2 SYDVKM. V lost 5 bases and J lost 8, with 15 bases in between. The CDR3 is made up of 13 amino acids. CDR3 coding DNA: TGTGCCAGCAGTAACCCTATGTGGGCGGGCTACACCTTC. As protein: CASSNPMWAGYTF.

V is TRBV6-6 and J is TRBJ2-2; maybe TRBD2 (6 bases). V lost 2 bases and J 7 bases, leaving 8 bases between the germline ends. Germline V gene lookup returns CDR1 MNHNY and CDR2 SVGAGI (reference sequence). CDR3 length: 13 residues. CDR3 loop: CASSYGEVGELFF. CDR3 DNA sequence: TGTGCCAGCAGTTACGGGGAGGTCGGGGAGCTGTTTTTT.

The CDR3 nucleotides read TGTGCCAGCAGCCCCGGACAGGATGGCTACACCTTC. It yields the protein CASSPGQDGYTF. V and J are TRBV3-1 (or the pseudogene TRBV3-2) and TRBJ1-2; 7 bases are shared with TRBD1. Germline loops: CDR1 LGHDT, CDR2 YNNKEL (reference sequence). V was pared by 4 bases and J by 6 bases, with 2 bases of the junction left unmatched. The CDR3 is made up of 12 amino acids.

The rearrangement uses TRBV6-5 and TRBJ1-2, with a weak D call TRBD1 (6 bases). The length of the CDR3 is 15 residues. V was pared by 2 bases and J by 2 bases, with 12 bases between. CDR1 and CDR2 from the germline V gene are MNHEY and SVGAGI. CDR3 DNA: TGTGCCAGCAGTTACATGGACAGTCCCAACTATGGCTACACCTTC. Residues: CASSYMDSPNYGYTF.

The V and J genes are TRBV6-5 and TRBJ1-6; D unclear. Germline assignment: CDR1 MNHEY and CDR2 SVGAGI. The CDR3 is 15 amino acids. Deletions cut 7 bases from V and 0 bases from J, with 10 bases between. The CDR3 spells CASTTYSSYNSPLHF. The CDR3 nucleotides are TGTGCCAGCACCACCTACAGCTCCTATAATTCACCCCTCCACTTT.

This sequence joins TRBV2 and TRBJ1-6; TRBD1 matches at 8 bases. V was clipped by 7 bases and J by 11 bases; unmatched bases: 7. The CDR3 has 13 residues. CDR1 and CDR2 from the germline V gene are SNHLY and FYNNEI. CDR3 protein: CASKRGQVTPLHF. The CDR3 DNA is TGTGCCAGCAAGAGGGGACAGGTAACACCCCTCCACTTT.

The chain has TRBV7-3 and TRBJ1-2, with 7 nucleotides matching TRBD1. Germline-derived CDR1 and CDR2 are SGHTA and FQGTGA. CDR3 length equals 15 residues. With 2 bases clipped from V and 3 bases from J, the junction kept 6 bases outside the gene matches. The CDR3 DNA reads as TGTGCCAGCAGCTTACAGGCAGGGGGGCACTATGGCTACACCTTC. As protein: CASSLQAGGHYGYTF.

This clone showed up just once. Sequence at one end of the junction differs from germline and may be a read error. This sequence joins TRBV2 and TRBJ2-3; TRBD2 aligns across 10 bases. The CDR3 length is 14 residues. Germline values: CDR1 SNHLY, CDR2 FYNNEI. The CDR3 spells CASIEDRAGGPLYF. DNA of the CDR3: TGTGCCAGCATTGAAGATCGAGCGGGGGGGCCTCTGTATTTT.

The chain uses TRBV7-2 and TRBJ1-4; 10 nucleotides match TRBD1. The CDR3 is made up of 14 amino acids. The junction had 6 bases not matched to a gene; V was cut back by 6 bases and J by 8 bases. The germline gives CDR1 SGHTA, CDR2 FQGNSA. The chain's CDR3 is CASSWTGGAEKLFF. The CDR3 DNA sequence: TGTGCCAGCAGTTGGACAGGGGGAGCGGAAAAACTGTTTTTT.

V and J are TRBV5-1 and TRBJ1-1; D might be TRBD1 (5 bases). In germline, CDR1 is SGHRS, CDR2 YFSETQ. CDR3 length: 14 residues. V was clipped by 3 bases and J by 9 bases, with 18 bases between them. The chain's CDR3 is CASSSESGTRQAFF. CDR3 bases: TGCGCCAGCAGCTCCGAATCAGGGACTAGGCAAGCTTTCTTT.

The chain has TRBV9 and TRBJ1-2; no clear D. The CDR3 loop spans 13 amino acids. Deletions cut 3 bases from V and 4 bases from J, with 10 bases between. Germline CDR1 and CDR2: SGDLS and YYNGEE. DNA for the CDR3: TGTGCCAGCAGCGAGACATACGGCTATGGCTACACCTTC. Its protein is CASSETYGYGYTF.